The 30 T cell receptor beta chains below all came from one sample that was sequenced in a study of blood T cell repertoires in COVID-19. Profiled with immunoSEQ multiplex PCR; TCRdb holds only in-frame clones, not every one. The data show about 14,000 clones, roughly 84% seen once. Sequenced input: peripheral blood. All receptors come from a man aged 50 to 60 with active COVID-19.

The J gene is TRBJ2-6, the V gene TRBV24-1, with D perhaps matching TRBD1 (6 bases). The germline V gene has CDR1 KGHDR and CDR2 SFDVKD. Trimming stripped 5 bases from V and 3 bases from J, with 13 bases between. This CDR3 has 16 amino acids. The CDR3 sequence: CATSAKGGIGANVLTF. CDR3 DNA sequence: TGTGCCACCAGTGCAAAAGGGGGAATTGGGGCCAACGTCCTGACTTTC.

This chain links TRBV27 with TRBJ2-7, with TRBD1 identical over 7 bases. Germline lookup yields CDR1 MNHEY and CDR2 SMNVEV (reference sequence). CDR3 length equals 15 residues. After removal of 5 bases from V and 3 bases from J, the junction contained 10 bases not matched to a gene. Here the CDR3 reads CASSAAGTEYYEQYF. The CDR3 nucleotides read TGTGCCAGCAGTGCCGCCGGGACAGAATACTACGAGCAGTACTTC.

The V and J genes are TRBV9 and TRBJ2-3, with TRBD2 identical over 8 bases. The CDR3 is made up of 18 amino acids. The V gene end was trimmed by 1 base and the J gene end by 3 bases; junction bases not matched to a gene: 13. Per the germline V gene, CDR1 is SGDLS and CDR2 is YYNGEE. DNA for the CDR3: TGTGCCAGCAGCGTACGTCCCCAGGGGCGGGAGGTGACAGATACGCAGTATTTT. It codes for CASSVRPQGREVTDTQYF.

The chain has TRBV11-2 and TRBJ2-1, with D tentatively TRBD2 (6 bases). Germline lookup yields CDR1 SGHAT and CDR2 FQNNGV. The length of the CDR3 is 17 residues. V shed 5 bases and J shed 8 bases, with 25 bases lying between them. The CDR3 loop reads CASSPSPRAGEFDEQFF. CDR3 nucleotides: TGTGCCAGCAGCCCAAGCCCAAGAGCGGGTGAATTTGATGAGCAGTTCTTC.

The chain carries TRBV7-9 and TRBJ2-7, with 8 nucleotides matching TRBD1. Trimming removed 3 bases from V and 3 bases from J; junction bases left unmatched: 1. The CDR3 loop spans 13 amino acids. The germline CDR1 and CDR2 sequences are SEHNR and FQNEAQ (reference sequence). As DNA, the CDR3 is TGTGCCAGCAGCTTGACAGGGGTCTACGAGCAGTACTTC. Its translation: CASSLTGVYEQYF.

The CDR3 loop reads CASSSTREKLFF. Written as DNA, the CDR3 is TGTGCCAGCAGTAGTACGAGAGAAAAACTGTTTTTT. V gene TRBV2 combines with J gene TRBJ1-4, with D unresolved. The CDR3 runs to 12 residues. V was shortened by 5 bases and J by 8 bases, with 9 bases between the two germline ends. The germline V gene has CDR1 SNHLY and CDR2 FYNNEI.

This chain links TRBV7-8 with TRBJ2-1; the D gene is possibly TRBD2 (5 bases). Looked up from germline, CDR1 is SGHVS and CDR2 is FQNEAQ. This CDR3 is built from 14 residues. The V end lost 5 bases, the J end lost 0 bases, and 8 bases lay between the germline ends. CDR3 region: CASSGRGSYNEQFF. The CDR3 region has the DNA TGTGCCAGCAGCGGCCGGGGCTCCTACAATGAGCAGTTCTTC.

V and J are TRBV24-1 and TRBJ2-7, with D maybe TRBD1 (6 bases). V was trimmed by 5 bases and J by 6 bases, leaving 16 bases between them. The CDR3 runs 14 residues. Germline-derived CDR1 and CDR2 are KGHDR and SFDVKD. CDR3 sequence: CATSALGAGFEQYF. The CDR3 DNA reads as TGTGCCACCAGTGCCCTGGGGGCAGGATTCGAGCAGTACTTC.

V usage is TRBV30 and J usage is TRBJ2-7, with TRBD2 identical over 13 bases. The CDR3 spans 13 residues. V gave up 3 bases and J gave up 7 bases; unmatched junction bases: 3. Germline lookup yields CDR1 GTSNPN and CDR2 SVGIG (reference sequence). CDR3 sequence: CAWRLAGGPEQYF. The CDR3 bases are TGTGCCTGGAGACTAGCGGGAGGGCCGGAGCAGTACTTC.

The rearrangement links TRBV12-3 or TRBV12-4 to TRBJ2-7; D may be TRBD1 (6 bases). The CDR3 contains 13 residues. Trimming pared 6 bases from V and 2 bases from J, leaving 11 bases between. The CDR3 sequence: CASSPGTTYEQYF. The CDR3 nucleotides are TGTGCCAGCAGCCCCGGGACAACCTACGAGCAGTACTTC.

The rearrangement joins TRBV2 to TRBJ2-5; maybe TRBD2 (5 bases). CDR3 size: 15 residues. Germline CDR1 and CDR2: SNHLY and FYNNEI. Trimming removed 4 bases from V and 5 bases from J, with 17 bases in between. CDR3 region: CASSVRTRGSETQYF. CDR3 coding DNA: TGTGCCAGCAGTGTCAGGACGAGAGGGTCGGAGACCCAGTACTTC.

This rearrangement joins TRBV27 to TRBJ1-6; TRBD1 is a possible D gene (6 bases). Germline V gene sequence: CDR1 MNHEY, CDR2 SMNVEV (reference sequence). Trimming took off 2 bases at V and 6 bases at J, with 11 bases between the two ends. The CDR3 is 15 residues long. The CDR3 DNA reads TGTGCCAGCAGTTTAAGCCGACAGGTTAATTCACCCCTCCACTTT. Its protein is CASSLSRQVNSPLHF.

The rearrangement links TRBV6-1 to TRBJ2-3; 11 positions agree with TRBD2. Germline V gives CDR1 MNHNS, CDR2 SASEGT. V gave up 2 bases and J gave up 4 bases; unmatched junction bases: 2. The CDR3 has 15 residues. The CDR3 protein is CASSERGLAADTQYF. In DNA form, the CDR3 reads TGTGCCAGCAGTGAACGGGGACTAGCGGCAGATACGCAGTATTTT.

This sequence joins TRBV9 and TRBJ2-2; 8 bases map to TRBD2. CDR3 length: 16 amino acids. In germline, CDR1 is SGDLS, CDR2 YYNGEE. V was clipped by 7 bases and J by 2 bases; unmatched bases: 10. CDR3 in amino acids: CASAGGLVSNTGELFF. The CDR3 coding sequence is TGTGCCAGCGCGGGGGGTCTAGTGTCCAACACCGGGGAGCTGTTTTTT.

This rearrangement joins TRBV7-9 to TRBJ2-7; D gene ambiguous. V shed 5 bases and J shed 5 bases, with 16 bases lying between them. The CDR3 has 14 amino acids. Looked up from germline, CDR1 is SEHNR and CDR2 is FQNEAQ (reference sequence). The CDR3 region has the DNA TGTGCCAGCAGCCCCGCTAGTTACGCGAACGAGCAGTACTTC. Encoded protein: CASSPASYANEQYF.

This clone showed up many times. This sequence joins TRBV25-1 and TRBJ2-1; TRBD1 is a possible D gene (5 bases). V was clipped by 2 bases and J by 10 bases, with 9 bases between them. The CDR3 is 12 residues long. Germline loops: CDR1 MGHDK, CDR2 SYGVNS. CDR3 sequence (DNA): TGTGCCAGCAGTGAAGGTAGACAGGAGCAGTTCTTC. Amino acids: CASSEGRQEQFF.

The V and J genes are TRBV6-6 and TRBJ2-7; 9 bases align to TRBD1. This CDR3 comprises 14 residues. J gave up 4 bases and V 5 bases, and 6 bases lay outside the gene matches. Germline CDR1 MNHNY, CDR2 SVGAGI (reference sequence). The CDR3: CASSADRGGYEQYF. CDR3 coding DNA: TGTGCCAGCAGTGCGGACAGGGGTGGTTACGAGCAGTACTTC.

The V gene is TRBV6-6, the J gene TRBJ2-7; maybe TRBD1 (6 bases). CDR3 length: 15 amino acids. V was trimmed by 2 bases and J by 3 bases, leaving 14 bases between them. Germline V CDR1 and CDR2: MNHNY, SVGAGI (reference sequence). This CDR3 is CASSYKTGLLYEQYF. CDR3 in DNA: TGTGCCAGCAGTTACAAGACAGGTCTCCTCTACGAGCAGTACTTC.

The rearrangement links TRBV6-1 to TRBJ2-1; tentatively, D is TRBD1 (5 bases). Trimming pared 3 bases from V and 0 bases from J, leaving 18 bases between. CDR3 length: 18 residues. Germline V gene sequence: CDR1 MNHNS, CDR2 SASEGT. The CDR3 here is CASSDNIRQYSSYNEQFF. CDR3 bases: TGTGCCAGCAGTGATAATATCCGACAGTATAGCTCCTACAATGAGCAGTTCTTC.

This sequence joins TRBV19 and TRBJ1-6, with TRBD1 matching 7 bases. After removal of 5 bases from V and 7 bases from J, the junction contained 11 bases not matched to a gene. CDR1 LNHDA and CDR2 SQIVND come from the germline V gene (reference sequence). CDR3 length equals 16 residues. The CDR3 region is CASSLSPRGLNSPLHF. The DNA of the CDR3 is TGTGCCAGTAGTTTGTCTCCCAGGGGGTTAAATTCACCCCTCCACTTT. The full variable domain, completed using reference TRBV19 and TRBJ1-6, is DGGITQSPKYLFRKEGQNVTLSCEQNLNHDAMYWYRQDPGQGLRLIYYSQIVNDFQKGDIAEGYSVSREKKESFPLTVTSAQKNPTAFYLCASSLSPRGLNSPLHFGNGTRLTVT.

This chain uses TRBV4-1 with TRBJ1-1, with TRBD1 identical over 8 bases. There are 14 residues in the CDR3. Trimming at V came to 0 bases and at J to 7 bases, leaving 4 bases not matched to a gene. Germline CDR1 MGHRA, CDR2 YSYEKL. CDR3 amino acids: CASSQERTGIEAFF. The CDR3 nucleotides are TGCGCCAGCAGCCAAGAACGGACAGGGATTGAAGCTTTCTTT.

This clone is classed as medium-sized. The chain couples TRBV28 to TRBJ1-2, with 9 bases that match TRBD1. The junction had 8 bases not matched to a gene; V was cut back by 5 bases and J by 4 bases. Germline V gene sequence: CDR1 MDHEN, CDR2 SYDVKM. The CDR3 totals 15 residues. The CDR3 coding sequence is TGTGCCAGCAGTACCGATGGGGACAGGGCCTATGGCTACACCTTC. It specifies CASSTDGDRAYGYTF.

The chain links TRBV3-1 (or the pseudogene TRBV3-2) to TRBJ2-7, with D perhaps matching TRBD2 (6 bases). The CDR3 runs 13 residues. Germline lookup yields CDR1 LGHDT and CDR2 YNNKEL (reference sequence). V lost 5 bases and J lost 7, with 15 bases in between. CDR3 coding DNA: TGTGCCAGCAGCTTACCCGGGGGAGGTGAGCAGTACTTC. It encodes CASSLPGGGEQYF.

V and J are TRBV4-1 and TRBJ2-7, with D tentatively TRBD2 (6 bases). This CDR3 has 16 residues. Germline values: CDR1 MGHRA, CDR2 YSYEKL. V lost 1 base, J lost 4 bases, and 17 bases lay in between. CDR3 in DNA: TGCGCCAGCAGCCAAGTCTTGGGGTTGGAGGGGTACGAGCAGTACTTC. This gives the protein CASSQVLGLEGYEQYF.

This clone was seen just once. J is TRBJ2-7 and V is TRBV7-9; 11 bases are a match to TRBD2. The J segment lost 3 bases and the V segment lost 6 bases, leaving 4 bases of the junction unmatched. This CDR3 contains 14 residues. Per germline, CDR1 SEHNR and CDR2 FQNEAQ (reference sequence). CDR3 amino acids: CASSFSGRDYEQYF. For the CDR3, the DNA is TGTGCCAGCAGTTTTAGCGGGAGGGACTACGAGCAGTACTTC.

This chain joins TRBV27 and TRBJ2-1; 8 bases fit TRBD2. The CDR3 loop spans 16 amino acids. Unmatched junction bases numbered 11, after V lost 2 bases and J lost 8 bases. From germline, CDR1 is MNHEY and CDR2 SMNVEV (reference sequence). CDR3: CASSLVRAAGGDEQFF. In DNA form, the CDR3 reads TGTGCCAGCAGTTTAGTTAGGGCGGCGGGAGGTGATGAGCAGTTCTTC.

The CDR3 DNA is TGTGCCACCAGTGACCTTAACCTTCCGGGACAGGAAGCCTACGAGCAGTACTTC. It is translated as CATSDLNLPGQEAYEQYF. This chain connects TRBV24-1 to TRBJ2-7, with 8 bases that match TRBD1. V lost 4 bases and J lost 2; bases outside the gene matches: 15. CDR1 KGHDR and CDR2 SFDVKD come from the germline V gene. The CDR3 spans 18 residues.

This clone appeared a single time. The chain has TRBV5-1 and TRBJ2-7, with D possibly being TRBD2 (5 bases). Trimming pared 4 bases from V and 2 bases from J, leaving 16 bases between. The CDR3 length is 15 residues. From germline, CDR1 is SGHRS and CDR2 YFSETQ. The CDR3 reads CASSPFFGETYEQYF. Here the CDR3 DNA reads TGCGCCAGCAGCCCGTTTTTCGGGGAAACCTACGAGCAGTACTTC.

The chain has TRBV13 and TRBJ1-1; possible D gene TRBD1, 5 bases. This CDR3 comprises 13 residues. Trimming shortened V by 5 bases and J by 3 bases, and 10 bases separated the two germline ends. Germline-derived CDR1 and CDR2 are PRHDT and FYEKMQ (reference sequence). CDR3 region: CASSAGGDTEAFF. CDR3 nucleotide sequence: TGTGCCAGCAGCGCGGGGGGGGACACTGAAGCTTTCTTT.

Written as DNA, the CDR3 is TGCGCCAGCAGCCAGGCGGCAGGGCCCAGGGAGCAGTACTTC. It is translated as CASSQAAGPREQYF. J is TRBJ2-7 and V is TRBV4-1, with D possibly matching TRBD1 (5 bases). The length of the CDR3 is 14 residues. The V gene's germline CDR1 is MGHRA and CDR2 YSYEKL. V was cut by 3 bases and J by 7 bases, with 16 bases left in between.